This T cell receptor (beta chain) was recovered during a study of blood T cell repertoires in COVID-19 (dated by TCRdb to 2018 to 2020). Regarding the study in general: Samples covering the acute and convalescent phases of COVID-19 were provided by collaborators in the United States, Italy and Spain. The prospective study material was composed of cDNA or gDNA derived from T cells, B-cell-depleted T cells, or PBMCs. Subjects who had been exposed to COVID-19, were actively infected with it, or had recovered from it provided the deeply sampled blood TCRbeta repertoires that made up the dataset. The repertoires were made available in a free public database intended to serve as a resource for research on the immune response to SARS-CoV-2. Samples were obtained from the ongoing ImmuneRACE study (first 160 participants) and from about 1,300 subjects provided by 6 global collaborators. A de-identified subject ID, COVID-19 status, age in years and sex were almost always included in the sample metadata. HLA class I and class II types, where available, came from metadata supplied by the sample provider rather than from assay-based typing. Results and caveats for the whole study, not just this receptor: How much clinical and demographic metadata was included differed by source and by participant, and the metadata was provided uncurated.

Trimming costs V 8 bases and J 0 bases, and their ends lie 11 bases apart. CDR3 length: 14 amino acids, cysteine to phenylalanine. The retained sequence is limited to the CDR3, 42 bases, with the frame set at the first base. According to the germline V gene, CDR1 reads MDHEN and CDR2 reads SYDVKM. TCRbeta CDR3 regions were amplified from genomic DNA by means of the immunoSEQ Assay, a bias-controlled multiplex PCR. Concerning the study's data processing: Nucleated cell counts per sample were estimated from amplification of reference gene primers within the assay. To quantify the absolute abundance of each unique TCRbeta CDR3 rearrangement, sequence reads were collapsed and filtered. For each sample, productive Simpson clonality was calculated by taking the square root of Simpson's diversity index across productive rearrangements. TCRdb holds this immuneACCESS table with in-frame rearrangements only. Some clones are missing; in checked studies, unresolved V genes explain under half, and the rest has no known cause. V and J calls and clone size follow that table, whereas D and trimming were derived from the DNA. In all, the sample holds approximately 270,000 clones, and more than 75% of those were seen once. The top ten clones comprise roughly 8.5% of the sample.

The collaborating institutions used their own protocols to collect whole blood in K2EDTA tubes. Collaborator samples were shipped for TCRbeta analysis as frozen whole blood, isolated PBMCs, or DNA extracted from either sample type. With regard to this clone: The target of this receptor is not known. Base qualities are not at hand, and no much larger clone is one base apart.

Sequencing was carried out using peripheral blood. The chain couples TRBV28 to TRBJ1-3, with no confidently assigned D gene. The source of this sequence is a man aged 35 to 55 with active or convalescent COVID-19. The CDR3 here reads CASGDNSSGNTIYF. At the DNA level, the sequence is TGTGCCAGCGGTGACAATAGCTCTGGAAACACCATATATTTT.